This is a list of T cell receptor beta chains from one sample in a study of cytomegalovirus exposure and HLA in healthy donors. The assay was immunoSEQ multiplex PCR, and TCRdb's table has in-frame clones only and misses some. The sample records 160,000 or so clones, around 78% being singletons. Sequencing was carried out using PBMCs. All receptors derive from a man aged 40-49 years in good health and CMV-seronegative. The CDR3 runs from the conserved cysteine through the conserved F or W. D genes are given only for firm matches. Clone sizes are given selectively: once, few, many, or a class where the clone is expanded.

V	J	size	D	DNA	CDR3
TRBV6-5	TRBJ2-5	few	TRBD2	TGTGCCAGCAGTTACTCTAGCGGGGGAGAGACCCAGTACTTC	CASSYSSGGETQYF
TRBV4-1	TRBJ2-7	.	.	TGCGCCAGCAGCCAACCGGGACAAAGCTCCTACGAGCAGTACTTC	CASSQPGQSSYEQYF
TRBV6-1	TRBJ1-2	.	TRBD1	TGTGCCAGCAGCCGGGACAGAACGTATGGCTACACCTTC	CASSRDRTYGYTF
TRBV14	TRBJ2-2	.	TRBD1	TGTGCCAGCAGCCGGACAGGTTACACCGGGGAGCTGTTTTTT	CASSRTGYTGELFF
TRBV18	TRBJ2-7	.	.	TGTGCCAGCTCACCACCGGTAGTAAAGGGGCCCTCCTACGAGCAGTACTTC	CASSPPVVKGPSYEQYF
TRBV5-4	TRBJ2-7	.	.	TGTGCCAGCAGCTCTCGGGACAACGGAGGCTACGAGCAGTACTTC	CASSSRDNGGYEQYF
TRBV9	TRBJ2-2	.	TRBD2	TGTGCCAGCAGCGTCTTGTCTAGCGGATTCGCCGGGGAGCTGTTTTTT	CASSVLSSGFAGELFF
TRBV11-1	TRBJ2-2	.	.	TGTGCCAGCAGCCCCCCTTTCGGGATATCCCCCGGGGAGCTGTTTTTT	CASSPPFGISPGELFF
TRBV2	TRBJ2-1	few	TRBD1	TGTGCCAGCAGCCCGGACAGGCTAACCTACAATGAGCAGTTCTTC	CASSPDRLTYNEQFF
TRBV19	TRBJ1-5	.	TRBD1	TGTGCCAGTAGTATTGCCCGACAGGGTGGTCAGCCCCAGCATTTT	CASSIARQGGQPQHF
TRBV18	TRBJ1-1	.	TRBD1	TGTGCCAGCTCAAGACAGGGTCCGAACACTGAAGCTTTCTTT	CASSRQGPNTEAFF
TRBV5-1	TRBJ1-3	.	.	.	CASSLEWGVGNTTYF
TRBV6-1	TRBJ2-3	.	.	TGTGCCAGCAGTATCCAGGGTGGAACAGATACGCAGTATTTT	CASSIQGGTDTQYF
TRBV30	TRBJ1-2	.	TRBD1	TGTGCCGGACAGGGTTGGAAGGATGGCTACACCTTC	CAGQGWKDGYTF
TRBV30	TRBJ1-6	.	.	TGTGCCTGGAGTGTACAGGATCGGGCACCCCTCCACTTT	CAWSVQDRAPLHF
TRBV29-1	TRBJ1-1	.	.	TGCAGCGCTCAGTACCACCTGAACACTGAAGCTTTCTTT	CSAQYHLNTEAFF
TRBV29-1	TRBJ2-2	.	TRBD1	TGCAGCGTTGCAGGGGGCGCACCCACCGGGGAGCTGTTTTTT	CSVAGGAPTGELFF
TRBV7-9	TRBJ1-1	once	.	TGTGCCAGCAGCTTAGGGACAGACACTGAAGCTTTCTTT	CASSLGTDTEAFF
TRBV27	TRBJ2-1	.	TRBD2	TGTGCCAGCAGTTTCCTTCCTAGCGGGAGTTCCTACAATGAGCAGTTCTTC	CASSFLPSGSSYNEQFF
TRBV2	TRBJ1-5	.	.	TGTGCCAGCAGTGAATCAGGGGCTAATCAGCCCCAGCATTTT	CASSESGANQPQHF
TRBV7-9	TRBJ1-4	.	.	TGTGCCAGCAGCTTTCTTATGTCTAATGAAAAACTGTTTTTT	CASSFLMSNEKLFF
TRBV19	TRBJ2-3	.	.	TGTGCCAGTAGGACAGGGAGGCGCCCAACAGATACGCAGTATTTT	CASRTGRRPTDTQYF
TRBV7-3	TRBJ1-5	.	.	TGTGCCAGCAGCCCTGACAGTTCTAGCAATCAGCCCCAGCATTTT	CASSPDSSSNQPQHF
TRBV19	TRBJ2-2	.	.	TGTGCCAGTAGTTTCCTACCGGCGGCCGGGGAGCTGTTTTTT	CASSFLPAAGELFF
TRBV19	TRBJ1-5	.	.	TGTGCCAGTAGTAAATACGGGGAGGGCAATCAGCCCCAGCATTTT	CASSKYGEGNQPQHF
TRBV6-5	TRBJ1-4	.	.	TGTGCCAGCAGTTACTCGGGAGGCGCGGATGAAAAACTGTTTTTT	CASSYSGGADEKLFF
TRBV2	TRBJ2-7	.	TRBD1	TGTGCCAGCAATCGGGACAGGGGGGATTGGAAGGACGAGCAGTACTTC	CASNRDRGDWKDEQYF
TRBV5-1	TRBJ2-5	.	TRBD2	TGCGCCAGCAGCTCTAGCGGGAACCAAGAGACCCAGTACTTC	CASSSSGNQETQYF
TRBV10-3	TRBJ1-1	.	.	TGTGCCATCAGTGATGGCGGGAACACTGAAGCTTTCTTT	CAISDGGNTEAFF
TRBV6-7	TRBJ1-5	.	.	TGTGCCAGCAGGCGGACAGACCGAGGCAATCAGCCCCAGCATTTT	CASRRTDRGNQPQHF
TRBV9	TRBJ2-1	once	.	TGTGCCAGCAGCGTATGGGGACTTCACAATGAGCAGTTCTTC	CASSVWGLHNEQFF
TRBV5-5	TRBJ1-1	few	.	TGTGCCAGCAGCTTAAGCTCGAACACTGAAGCTTTCTTT	CASSLSSNTEAFF
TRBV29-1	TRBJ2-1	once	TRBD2	TGCAGCGTCGGGGGGGGCCTTGAGCAGTTCTTC	CSVGGGLEQFF
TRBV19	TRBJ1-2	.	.	TGTGCCAGTAGTATGAACAGGGTGGATGGCTACACCTTC	CASSMNRVDGYTF
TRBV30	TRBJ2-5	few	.	TGTGCCTGGACCAGGGGAGTAGCCACCAGTTTAGAGACCCAGTACTTC	CAWTRGVATSLETQYF
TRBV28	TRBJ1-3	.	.	TGTGCCAGCAGTTTAGGAGCCCACTCTGGAAACACCATATATTTT	CASSLGAHSGNTIYF
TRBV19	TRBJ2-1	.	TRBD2	TGTGCCAGTAGCCCCTCCATAGCGGGAGGGGCTGATGAGCAGTTCTTC	CASSPSIAGGADEQFF
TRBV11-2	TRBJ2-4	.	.	TGTGCCAGCAGCTTTGGGCCCTTTCAAAACAGTCAGTACTTC	CASSFGPFQNSQYF
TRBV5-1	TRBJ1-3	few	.	TGCGCCAGCAGCTTGGATGGTTGGGAGGGAAACACCATATATTTT	CASSLDGWEGNTIYF
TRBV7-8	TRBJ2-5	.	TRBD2	TGTGCCAGCAGCTTCCTTTGGGGGAGTCTAGCGGGAGAAGAGACCCAGTACTTC	CASSFLWGSLAGEETQYF
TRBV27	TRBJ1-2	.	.	TGTGCCAGCAGCCCGAAGGGGAACTATGGCTACACCTTC	CASSPKGNYGYTF
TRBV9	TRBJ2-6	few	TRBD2	TGTGCCAGCAGCGCAGGAATAGCGGGAGCCACATCTGGGGCCAACGTCCTGACTTTC	CASSAGIAGATSGANVLTF
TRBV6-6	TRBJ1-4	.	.	TGTGCCAGCAGTCCCGCGGTAGGGGAAAGAGAAAAACTGTTTTTT	CASSPAVGEREKLFF
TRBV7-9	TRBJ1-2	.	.	TGTGCCAGCAGCTTCCACGGGGGTGGCTACACCTTC	CASSFHGGGYTF
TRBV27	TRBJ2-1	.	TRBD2	TGTGCCAGCAGTTCGACTAGCTTTTTGGGCCATGAGCAGTTCTTC	CASSSTSFLGHEQFF
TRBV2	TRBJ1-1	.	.	TGTGCCCGGGTTAGGGAGGTTGAAGCTTTCTTT	CARVREVEAFF
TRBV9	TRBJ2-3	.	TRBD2	TGTGCCAGCAGCTCCGAGGGACTAGCGGGCACAGATACGCAGTATTTT	CASSSEGLAGTDTQYF
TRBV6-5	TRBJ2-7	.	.	TGTGCCAGCACCGCGGAAGGGGGCGCGGGGGAGCAGTACTTC	CASTAEGGAGEQYF
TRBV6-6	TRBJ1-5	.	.	TGTGCCAGCAGCCACTCCCAAAACAGGGTGAAACAGCCCCAGCATTTT	CASSHSQNRVKQPQHF
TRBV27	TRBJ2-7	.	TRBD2	TGTGCCAGCAGTTTAAGCGGGGCCTACGAGCAGTACTTC	CASSLSGAYEQYF
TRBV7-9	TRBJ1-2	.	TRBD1	TGTTCCAGCAGTTCGGACAGGGTCCATGGCTACACCTTC	CSSSSDRVHGYTF
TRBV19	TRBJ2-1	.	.	TGTGCCAGTAGTATAAGCCCCAGGGCGCGGAATGAGCAGTTCTTC	CASSISPRARNEQFF
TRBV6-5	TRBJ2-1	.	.	TGTGCCAGCAGTTACTCATCCAGGGATTACAATGAGCAGTTCTTC	CASSYSSRDYNEQFF
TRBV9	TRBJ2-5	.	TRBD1	TGTGCCAGCAGCTCTCTCCCGGGACAGGGACCCCAAGAGACCCAGTACTTC	CASSSLPGQGPQETQYF
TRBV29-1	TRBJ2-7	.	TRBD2	TGCAGCGTTGGTCCTGAAAGCGGGGCCTCCTACGAGCAGTACTTC	CSVGPESGASYEQYF
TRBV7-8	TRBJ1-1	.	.	TGTGCCAGCAGCTTAGCCTCTATTCCTGAAGCTTTCTTT	CASSLASIPEAFF
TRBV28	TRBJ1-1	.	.	TGTGCCAGCAGTGATCAGGAGAACACTGAAGCTTTCTTT	CASSDQENTEAFF